Below, 29 T cell receptor beta chains from the same sample are listed, as sequenced in a study of long-term antiretroviral therapy in people with HIV. Investigators performed immunoSEQ version v3.0 at survey level. The table came from immunoSEQ multiplex PCR; TCRdb's copy has only in-frame clones and leaves some out. Altogether 35,000 to 50,000 clones are present, around nine tenths being singletons, with the ten largest covering around 4.7%. The sequencing here drew on unsorted PBMCs, taken 0.1 years before starting antiretroviral therapy. The receptors were gathered from a woman aged 45-60 years with HIV.

The V call is TRBV27, the J call TRBJ2-3; 8 positions match TRBD1. The CDR3 is made up of 15 amino acids. After removal of 5 bases from V and 5 bases from J, the junction contained 9 bases not matched to a gene. Germline V CDR1 and CDR2: MNHEY, SMNVEV (reference sequence). CDR3 protein: CASSPRDRLRDTQYF. The CDR3, as DNA: TGTGCCAGCAGTCCCCGGGACAGGCTGCGAGATACGCAGTATTTT.

DNA of the CDR3: TGTGCCAGCAGGACAGGGCCCTTCGGGGGCTACACCTTC. The encoded protein is CASRTGPFGGYTF. V and J are TRBV27 and TRBJ1-2; 7 bases are shared with TRBD1. V trimming: 6 bases; J trimming: 8 bases; junction bases outside the gene matches: 9. The CDR3 sequence is 13 residues long. Per germline, CDR1 MNHEY and CDR2 SMNVEV (reference sequence).

The chain recombines TRBV25-1 with TRBJ2-7; D is undetermined. Germline-derived CDR1 and CDR2 are MGHDK and SYGVNS. The CDR3 length is 14 residues. Trimming removed 3 bases from V and 2 bases from J, with 11 bases in between. CDR3 in DNA: TGTGCCAGCAGTGACACCCTTCTCACCTACGAGCAGTACTTC. Residues: CASSDTLLTYEQYF.

The V and J genes are TRBV6-5 and TRBJ1-1, with D hard to call. Per germline, CDR1 MNHEY and CDR2 SVGAGI. This CDR3 has 16 residues. The ends were cut back, 0 bases at V and 4 bases at J, with 15 bases in the middle. The CDR3 sequence: CASSYSYRSGVTEAFF. The CDR3 coding sequence is TGTGCCAGCAGTTACTCGTATAGGAGTGGTGTCACTGAAGCTTTCTTT.

V and J are TRBV19 and TRBJ1-4; tentatively, D is TRBD1 (6 bases). Looked up from germline, CDR1 is LNHDA and CDR2 is SQIVND (reference sequence). The CDR3 totals 14 residues. V was clipped by 5 bases and J by 0 bases, with 7 bases between them. In DNA, the CDR3 is TGTGCCAGTAGTGGGACATCAACTAATGAAAAACTGTTTTTT. Amino acids: CASSGTSTNEKLFF.

V and J are TRBV10-3 and TRBJ2-5; 8 bases map to TRBD1. Looked up from germline, CDR1 is ENHRY and CDR2 is SYGVKD. V gave up 3 bases and J gave up 4 bases; unmatched junction bases: 4. The CDR3 is 14 residues long. CDR3 in DNA: TGTGCCATCAGTGACCCTGACAGGGGAGAGACCCAGTACTTC. This codes for CAISDPDRGETQYF.

The chain employs TRBV6-5 and TRBJ1-1; D is undetermined. This CDR3 has 15 residues. The germline CDR1 and CDR2 sequences are MNHEY and SVGAGI. Trimming cost V 4 bases and J 3 bases, with 15 bases left between them. As DNA, the CDR3 is TGTGCCAGCAGTTCCGACCTCGGAACCTACACTGAAGCTTTCTTT. It yields the protein CASSSDLGTYTEAFF.

V gene TRBV13 combines with J gene TRBJ1-6; 8 nucleotides align to TRBD1. J was trimmed by 1 base and V by 3 bases; bases with no gene match: 5. The CDR3 runs to 17 residues. Germline V gene lookup returns CDR1 PRHDT and CDR2 FYEKMQ (reference sequence). CDR3 DNA: TGTGCCAGCAGCTTGGGACAGGTCATATCCTATAATTCACCCCTCCACTTT. This gives the protein CASSLGQVISYNSPLHF.

The V gene is TRBV7-3, the J gene TRBJ1-6; D gene uncertain. In germline, CDR1 is SGHTA, CDR2 FQGTGA. V lost 4 bases and J lost 7, with 8 bases in between. This CDR3 contains 13 residues. The CDR3 here is CASSSTGNSPLHF. DNA of the CDR3: TGTGCCAGCAGCTCGACGGGGAATTCACCCCTCCACTTT.

This chain connects TRBV5-1 to TRBJ1-4; no definite D call. Germline-derived CDR1 and CDR2 are SGHRS and YFSETQ. This CDR3 has 16 residues. With 0 bases removed from V and 3 bases from J, the gap between germline ends came to 12 bases. CDR3 sequence (DNA): TGCGCCAGCAGCTTGGCCGGTCGTATACCTAATGAAAAACTGTTTTTT. Encoded protein: CASSLAGRIPNEKLFF.

This sequence joins TRBV7-3 and TRBJ2-3, with TRBD2 matching over 8 bases. The V and J ends lost 5 bases and 4 bases, in that order; junction bases with no gene match: 8. The length of the CDR3 is 15 residues. Germline-derived CDR1 and CDR2 are SGHTA and FQGTGA. This CDR3 is CASSPAGGAADTQYF. The CDR3, as DNA: TGTGCCAGCAGCCCAGCCGGGGGGGCCGCAGATACGCAGTATTTT.

The chain joins TRBV30 to TRBJ2-1; 7 bases match TRBD2. J was trimmed by 9 bases and V by 6 bases; bases with no gene match: 17. This CDR3 has 15 amino acids. The germline gives CDR1 GTSNPN, CDR2 SVGIG (reference sequence). The DNA for the CDR3 is TGTGCCTGCGGTTGGGCTAGCGGCCCCGGGGGTGAGCAGTTCTTC. Translation gives CACGWASGPGGEQFF.

The chain combines TRBV11-1 with TRBJ1-2; D might be TRBD1 (5 bases). V lost 1 base to trimming and J lost 6 bases, with 12 bases between them. The CDR3 length is 14 residues. Germline V gene data show CDR1 as SGHAT and CDR2 as FQDESV (reference sequence). The CDR3: CASSLDGQGHGYTF. CDR3 sequence (DNA): TGTGCCAGCAGCTTAGATGGGCAGGGCCATGGCTACACCTTC.

The chain uses TRBV7-9 and TRBJ2-7; 8 bases fit TRBD2. The CDR3 contains 16 residues. The V gene end was trimmed by 3 bases and the J gene end by 4 bases; junction bases not matched to a gene: 11. CDR1 SEHNR and CDR2 FQNEAQ come from the germline V gene (reference sequence). CDR3 sequence reads: CASSFPLAGADYEQYF. As DNA, the CDR3 is TGTGCCAGCAGCTTTCCGCTAGCGGGCGCCGATTACGAGCAGTACTTC.

This clone has more than one count but fewer than ten. The chain is built from TRBV7-6 and TRBJ1-5, with 10 positions matching TRBD1. The trim removed 3 bases at V and 4 bases at J, leaving 0 bases unmatched. CDR1 SGHVS and CDR2 FNYEAQ come from the germline V gene. CDR3 size: 14 residues. The chain's CDR3 is CASSLDRGNQPQHF. In DNA form, the CDR3 reads TGTGCCAGCAGCTTGGACAGGGGGAATCAGCCCCAGCATTTT.

The chain carries TRBV30 and TRBJ2-1; D is uncertain. Trimming removed 0 bases at V and 6 bases at J, with 9 bases between. The germline V gene encodes CDR1 GTSNPN and CDR2 SVGIG (reference sequence). The CDR3 is made up of 13 amino acids. Written as DNA, the CDR3 is TGTGCCTGGAGTGTACTGATTCTCAATGAGCAGTTCTTC. Its protein product is CAWSVLILNEQFF.

V is TRBV19 and J is TRBJ2-6; 9 positions match TRBD1. After removal of 7 bases from V and 8 bases from J, the junction contained 6 bases not matched to a gene. This CDR3 is built from 14 residues. From germline, CDR1 is LNHDA and CDR2 SQIVND (reference sequence). CDR3 coding DNA: TGTGCCAGTACCGGGACAGGGTTATCCAACGTCCTGACTTTC. This codes for CASTGTGLSNVLTF.

The genes are TRBV6-1 and TRBJ1-1; possibly TRBD1 for D (6 bases). The length of the CDR3 is 14 residues. The ends were cut back, 3 bases at V and 2 bases at J, with 10 bases in the middle. The germline V gene encodes CDR1 MNHNS and CDR2 SASEGT. CDR3 bases: TGTGCCAGCAGTGAGCAGGGGCGCAACACTGAAGCTTTCTTT. This codes for CASSEQGRNTEAFF.

The rearrangement links TRBV18 to TRBJ2-7, with 9 nucleotides matching TRBD1. The V segment lost 5 bases and the J segment 6 bases; nucleotides outside the gene matches: 8. In germline, CDR1 is KGHSH, CDR2 LQKENI. There are 14 residues in the CDR3. The CDR3 region is CASSETTGGGEQYF. The DNA of the CDR3 is TGTGCCAGCTCAGAAACGACAGGGGGAGGCGAGCAGTACTTC.

The chain has TRBV9 and TRBJ2-5; tentatively, D is TRBD1 (6 bases). Germline V CDR1 and CDR2: SGDLS, YYNGEE. This CDR3 is 14 amino acids long. The germline V and J ends were trimmed by 1 base and 5 bases, with 12 bases remaining between them. The CDR3 here is CASSVQGTWETQYF. The CDR3, as DNA: TGTGCCAGCAGCGTACAGGGGACGTGGGAGACCCAGTACTTC.

This clone was counted once. The V and J genes are TRBV19 and TRBJ2-3; TRBD1 matches at 11 bases. The V gene end was trimmed by 1 base and the J gene end by 4 bases; junction bases not matched to a gene: 4. Germline assignment: CDR1 LNHDA and CDR2 SQIVND (reference sequence). CDR3 size: 16 residues. The CDR3 DNA is TGTGCCAGTAGTATAGGGACAGGGGGCGAGGCAGATACGCAGTATTTT. This translates into CASSIGTGGEADTQYF.

V gene TRBV7-2 combines with J gene TRBJ1-1, with D tentatively TRBD1 (6 bases). This CDR3 spans 15 amino acids. Germline assignment: CDR1 SGHTA and CDR2 FQGNSA. The V end was cut by 3 bases, the J end by 3 bases, with 14 bases between. As DNA, the CDR3 is TGTGCCAGCAGCTTTTTCTGGACAGCCTACACTGAAGCTTTCTTT. It translates to CASSFFWTAYTEAFF.

This clone was counted only a few times. The J gene is TRBJ1-2, the V gene TRBV18, with D hard to call. CDR3 length: 15 residues. Germline V CDR1 and CDR2: KGHSH, LQKENI. V dropped 0 bases and J dropped 3 bases, with 11 bases sitting between them. CDR3 sequence: CASSPPSGPHYGYTF. CDR3 nucleotides: TGTGCCAGCTCACCACCGTCAGGCCCTCACTATGGCTACACCTTC.

The table lists this clone with a count of one. The rearrangement joins TRBV6-6 to TRBJ1-1; 7 bases match TRBD1. CDR3 size: 12 residues. The V gene's germline CDR1 is MNHNY and CDR2 SVGAGI (reference sequence). V was pared by 6 bases and J by 4 bases, with 2 bases of the junction left unmatched. The CDR3 nucleotides read TGTGCCAGCAGCGCAGGGGGCACTGAAGCTTTCTTT. It specifies CASSAGGTEAFF.

The V gene is TRBV5-5, the J gene TRBJ2-7; 7 bases align to TRBD2. With V trimmed by 2 bases and J by 6 bases, 8 bases remained unmatched. The CDR3 has 14 residues. Germline CDR1 reads SGHKS; CDR2 reads YYEKEE (reference sequence). The DNA for the CDR3 is TGTGCCAGCAGCTTCCGTGGGGGGGAGGGCGAGCAGTACTTC. Encoded protein: CASSFRGGEGEQYF.

This rearrangement joins TRBV7-2 to TRBJ1-6; 7 nucleotides agree with TRBD1. From germline, CDR1 is SGHTA and CDR2 FQGNSA. Trimming removed 1 base from V and 7 bases from J; junction bases left unmatched: 7. CDR3 length equals 16 residues. CDR3 protein: CASSLGGQGGNSPLHF. CDR3 DNA sequence: TGTGCCAGCAGCTTAGGGGGGCAGGGGGGAAATTCACCCCTCCACTTT.

The V and J genes are TRBV27 and TRBJ2-1; 9 nucleotides match TRBD2. Germline CDR1 MNHEY, CDR2 SMNVEV (reference sequence). The J segment lost 13 bases and the V segment lost 3 bases, leaving 4 bases of the junction unmatched. CDR3 size: 12 residues. The CDR3 nucleotides are TGTGCCAGCAGTTTCAGCGGGGGGTTTCAGTTCTTC. Translation: CASSFSGGFQFF.

The rearrangement uses TRBV2 and TRBJ1-1; 7 nucleotides line up with TRBD1. Germline CDR1 is SNHLY and CDR2 is FYNNEI. The V gene end was trimmed by 6 bases and the J gene end by 1 base; junction bases not matched to a gene: 5. The CDR3 covers 14 residues. In DNA form, the CDR3 reads TGTGCCAGCAGGTACAGGGGTAAGAACACTGAAGCTTTCTTT. It translates to CASRYRGKNTEAFF.

This clone was detected a few times. The J gene is TRBJ1-5, the V gene TRBV14; D unresolved. V lost 1 base, J lost 2 bases, and 27 bases lay in between. The CDR3 spans 21 residues. The germline V gene has CDR1 SGHDN and CDR2 FVKESK. The CDR3 bases are TGTGCCAGCAGCCAAGTCGCGTGGCTCTACACCACACCTCCTGGCAATCAGCCCCAGCATTTT. Amino acids: CASSQVAWLYTTPPGNQPQHF. The full variable domain, completed using reference TRBV14 and TRBJ1-5, is EAGVTQFPSHSVIEKGQTVTLRCDPISGHDNLYWYRRVMGKEIKFLLHFVKESKQDESGMPNNRFLAERTGGTYSTLKVQPAELEDSGVYFCASSQVAWLYTTPPGNQPQHFGDGTRLSIL.